The 14 T cell receptor beta chains below come from one sample, sequenced in a study of CD8 T cells in ankylosing spondylitis. Whole-study results and caveats: Blood of patients with ankylosing spondylitis appeared to be characterized by a TCR beta motif of eight highly homologous variants.

TCRdb used MiXCR to reprocess the 5' RACE reads, holding one entry per CDR3 protein. This sample carries about 420,000 distinct CDR3 sequences, more than 20% of them seen once, and the ten largest clones take roughly a sixth. Their antigen targets remain unknown. Sequenced: blood, either unsorted or a sorted T cell fraction (not recorded which). Every receptor here comes from a male donor with ankylosing spondylitis.

This clonotype was counted ten times or more. The chain employs TRBV29-1 and TRBJ1-2; 8 nucleotides line up with TRBD1. V lost 4 bases and J lost 8; bases outside the gene matches: 6. The length of the CDR3 is 12 residues. The germline V gene encodes CDR1 SQVTM and CDR2 ANQGSEA. The CDR3 here is CSVGEQGEGYTF. Here the CDR3 DNA reads TGCAGCGTTGGGGAACAGGGGGAGGGCTACACCTTC. The full variable domain, in which reference TRBV29-1 and TRBJ1-2 provide the parts outside the CDR3, is SAVISQKPSRDICQRGTSLTIQCQVDSQVTMMFWYRQQPGQSLTLIATANQGSEATYESGFVIDKFPISRPNLTFSTLTVSNMSPEDSSIYLCSVGEQGEGYTFGSGTRLTVV.

This clonotype was recorded a few times. The rearrangement joins TRBV4-1 to TRBJ2-2; 8 positions agree with TRBD1. Germline loops: CDR1 MGHRA, CDR2 YSYEKL. CDR3 length: 14 amino acids. The CDR3 DNA sequence: TGCGCGACTAGGCGGCAGGGGGCTGGCGGGGAGCTGTTTTTT. Its translation: CATRRQGAGGELFF.

The chain uses TRBV4-2 and TRBJ2-1; D is ambiguous. The length of the CDR3 is 16 residues. V was cut by 1 base and J by 0 bases, with 10 bases left in between. Germline CDR1 is LGHNA and CDR2 is YNFKEQ. The CDR3 DNA is TGTGCCAGCAGCCAAGGCCTGCAACGCTCCTACAATGAGCAGTTCTTC. Residues: CASSQGLQRSYNEQFF.

The chain is built from TRBV27 and TRBJ1-2; D is possibly TRBD1 (5 bases). CDR3 length: 14 residues. Germline lookup yields CDR1 MNHEY and CDR2 SMNVEV (reference sequence). V shed 2 bases and J shed 5 bases, with 12 bases lying between them. The chain's CDR3 is CASSLGAGLYGYTF. The CDR3 region has the DNA TGTGCCAGCAGTTTAGGAGCAGGGTTGTATGGCTACACCTTC.

This sequence joins TRBV12-3 or TRBV12-4 and TRBJ1-4; D not resolved. V lost 7 bases and J 0 bases, leaving 12 bases between the germline ends. This CDR3 comprises 15 residues. CDR3 nucleotides: TGTGCCAGCACCAATGACGGTACAACTAATGAAAAACTGTTTTTT. Translated, it gives CASTNDGTTNEKLFF.

In its sample, this clonotype was seen a few times. This chain uses TRBV7-9 with TRBJ2-4; 10 nucleotides align to TRBD2. The germline CDR1 and CDR2 sequences are SEHNR and FQNEAQ (reference sequence). Trimming removed 4 bases from V and 7 bases from J; junction bases left unmatched: 10. The CDR3 spans 16 residues. In DNA, the CDR3 is TGTGCCAGCAGCTCCTCCCTAGCGGGAGTAGGGAACATTCAGTACTTC. Protein product: CASSSSLAGVGNIQYF.

This clonotype turned up a few times. The rearrangement joins TRBV7-8 to TRBJ2-2; 9 bases match TRBD2. CDR3 length: 15 amino acids. Losses at the gene ends were 9 bases for V and 1 base for J; bases not matched to a gene: 6. Germline loops: CDR1 SGHVS, CDR2 FQNEAQ. CDR3 loop: CASDSGRQNTGELFF. In DNA, the CDR3 is TGTGCCAGTGATAGCGGGAGACAGAACACCGGGGAGCTGTTTTTT. The full variable domain, in which reference TRBV7-8 and TRBJ2-2 provide the parts outside the CDR3, is GAGVSQSPRYKVAKRGQDVALRCDPISGHVSLFWYQQALGQGPEFLTYFQNEAQLDKSGLPSDRFFAERPEGSVSTLKIQRTQQEDSAVYLCASDSGRQNTGELFFGEGSRLTVL.

The rearrangement joins TRBV28 to TRBJ1-1; D is ambiguous. Per the germline V gene, CDR1 is MDHEN and CDR2 is SYDVKM. V shed 1 base and J shed 8 bases, with 14 bases lying between them. The length of the CDR3 is 14 residues. CDR3 DNA sequence: TGTGCCAGCAGTTTATTGGCCAGGTCGAGAGAAGCTTTCTTT. Protein: CASSLLARSREAFF.

The rearrangement uses TRBV4-2 and TRBJ2-2, with a weak D call TRBD1 (5 bases). Germline V gene sequence: CDR1 LGHNA, CDR2 YNFKEQ. The V end was cut by 3 bases, the J end by 8 bases, with 13 bases between. This CDR3 comprises 14 residues. The CDR3 region is CASSQPTEVGELFF. The CDR3 DNA sequence: TGTGCCAGCAGCCAGCCGACAGAAGTAGGGGAGCTGTTTTTT.

The chain employs TRBV7-9 and TRBJ2-1, with a weak D call TRBD1 (6 bases). Germline loops: CDR1 SEHNR, CDR2 FQNEAQ (reference sequence). The V end was cut by 2 bases, the J end by 2 bases, with 10 bases between. The CDR3 has 15 amino acids. The CDR3 spells CASSLRGSAYNEQFF. As DNA, the CDR3 is TGTGCCAGCAGCTTAAGGGGGAGTGCCTACAATGAGCAGTTCTTC. The variable domain in full, with the rest retrieved from reference TRBV7-9 and TRBJ2-1, is DTGVSQNPRHKITKRGQNVTFRCDPISEHNRLYWYRQTLGQGPEFLTYFQNEAQLEKSRLLSDRFSAERPKGSFSTLEIQRTEQGDSAMYLCASSLRGSAYNEQFFGPGTRLTVL.

This sequence joins TRBV28 and TRBJ1-2; no clear D gene. Germline lookup yields CDR1 MDHEN and CDR2 SYDVKM. Trimming cost V 5 bases and J 4 bases, with 8 bases left between them. The CDR3 totals 12 residues. CDR3: CASSTLGYGYTF. The CDR3 DNA reads as TGTGCCAGCAGTACCCTGGGCTATGGCTACACCTTC.

This clonotype has more than one count but fewer than ten. The rearrangement uses TRBV28 and TRBJ2-3; 7 nucleotides line up with TRBD1. Germline-derived CDR1 and CDR2 are MDHEN and SYDVKM. The J segment lost 6 bases and the V segment lost 6 bases, leaving 9 bases of the junction unmatched. The CDR3 loop spans 14 amino acids. The CDR3 reads CASRKGGAMDTQYF. For the CDR3, the DNA is TGTGCCAGCAGAAAAGGGGGCGCCATGGATACGCAGTATTTT.

This clonotype has ten or more counts. V is TRBV11-2 and J is TRBJ2-1; D perhaps matches TRBD2 (6 bases). CDR3 length equals 17 residues. Germline V gene data show CDR1 as SGHAT and CDR2 as FQNNGV. The V end was cut by 5 bases, the J end by 0 bases, with 17 bases between. As DNA, the CDR3 is TGTGCCAGCAGCCGGGACTCCATGGTAAGCTCCTACAATGAGCAGTTCTTC. This sequence encodes CASSRDSMVSSYNEQFF. The full variable domain, its missing parts supplied by reference TRBV11-2 and TRBJ2-1, is EAGVAQSPRYKIIEKRQSVAFWCNPISGHATLYWYQQILGQGPKLLIQFQNNGVVDDSQLPKDRFSAERLKGVDSTLKIQPAKLEDSAVYLCASSRDSMVSSYNEQFFGPGTRLTVL.

This clonotype was recorded at least ten times. The chain uses TRBV29-1 and TRBJ2-3; 9 nucleotides align to TRBD2. The CDR3 spans 13 residues. Germline lookup yields CDR1 SQVTM and CDR2 ANQGSEA. Losses at the gene ends were 4 bases for V and 5 bases for J; bases not matched to a gene: 4. The CDR3 DNA is TGCAGCGTTGTGGCGGGAGGGCAAGATACGCAGTATTTT. Its translation: CSVVAGGQDTQYF.